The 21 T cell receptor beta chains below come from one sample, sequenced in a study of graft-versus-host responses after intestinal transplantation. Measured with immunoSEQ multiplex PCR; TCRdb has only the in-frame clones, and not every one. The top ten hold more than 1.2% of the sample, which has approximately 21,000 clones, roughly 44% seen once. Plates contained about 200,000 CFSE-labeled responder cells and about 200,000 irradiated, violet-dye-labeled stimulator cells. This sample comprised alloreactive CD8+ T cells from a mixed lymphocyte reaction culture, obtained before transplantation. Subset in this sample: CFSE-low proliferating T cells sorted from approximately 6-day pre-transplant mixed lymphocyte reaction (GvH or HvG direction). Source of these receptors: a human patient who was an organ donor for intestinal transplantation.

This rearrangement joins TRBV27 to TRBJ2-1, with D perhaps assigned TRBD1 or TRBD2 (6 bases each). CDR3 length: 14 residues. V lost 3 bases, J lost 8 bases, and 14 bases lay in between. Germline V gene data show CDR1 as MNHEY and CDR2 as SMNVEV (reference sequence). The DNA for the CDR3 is TGTGCCAGCAGTTTTGTGGGGGGCGGGGATGAGCAGTTCTTC. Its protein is CASSFVGGGDEQFF.

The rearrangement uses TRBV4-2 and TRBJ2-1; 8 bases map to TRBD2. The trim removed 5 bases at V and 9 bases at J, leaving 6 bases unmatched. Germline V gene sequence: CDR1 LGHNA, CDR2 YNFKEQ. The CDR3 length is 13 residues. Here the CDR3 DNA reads TGTGCCAGCAGCTTAAGCGGGAGAAGTGAGCAGTTCTTC. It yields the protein CASSLSGRSEQFF.

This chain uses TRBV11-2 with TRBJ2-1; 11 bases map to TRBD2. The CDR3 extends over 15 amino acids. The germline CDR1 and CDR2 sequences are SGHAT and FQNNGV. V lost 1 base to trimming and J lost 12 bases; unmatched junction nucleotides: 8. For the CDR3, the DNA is TGTGCCAGCAGCTTAGTAGAACTAGCGGGGGATATGCAGTTCTTC. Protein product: CASSLVELAGDMQFF.

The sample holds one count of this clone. The CDR3 sequence: CASSKGTRPAYNEQFF. CDR3 DNA sequence: TGTGCCAGCAGCAAGGGTACTAGGCCGGCCTACAATGAGCAGTTCTTC. This sequence joins TRBV21-1 and TRBJ2-1; the listed D gene, TRBD2, was not tested against the DNA. TRBV21-1 is a pseudogene. The CDR3 consists of 16 residues.

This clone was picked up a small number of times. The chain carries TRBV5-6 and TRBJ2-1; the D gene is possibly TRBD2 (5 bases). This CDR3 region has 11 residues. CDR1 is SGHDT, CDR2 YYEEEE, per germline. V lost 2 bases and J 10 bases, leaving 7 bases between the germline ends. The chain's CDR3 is CASSLVAEQFF. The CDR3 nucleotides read TGTGCCAGCAGCTTAGTAGCGGAGCAGTTCTTC.

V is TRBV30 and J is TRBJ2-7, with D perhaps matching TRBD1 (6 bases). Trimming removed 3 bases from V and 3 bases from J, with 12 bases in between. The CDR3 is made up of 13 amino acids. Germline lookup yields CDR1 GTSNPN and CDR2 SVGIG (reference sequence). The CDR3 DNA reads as TGTGCCTGGAGCGTGACAGGAGGCTACGAGCAGTACTTC. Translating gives CAWSVTGGYEQYF.

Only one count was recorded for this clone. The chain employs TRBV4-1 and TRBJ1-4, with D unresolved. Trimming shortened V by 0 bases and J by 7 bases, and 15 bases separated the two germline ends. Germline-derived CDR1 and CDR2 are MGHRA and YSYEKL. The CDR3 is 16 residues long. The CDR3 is CASSQDREAPGEKLFF. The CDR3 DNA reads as TGCGCCAGCAGCCAAGATCGTGAGGCGCCAGGTGAAAAACTGTTTTTT.

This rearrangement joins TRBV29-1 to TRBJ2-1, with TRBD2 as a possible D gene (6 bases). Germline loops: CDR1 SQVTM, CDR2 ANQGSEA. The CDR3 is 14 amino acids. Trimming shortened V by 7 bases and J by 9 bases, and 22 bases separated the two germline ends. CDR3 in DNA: TGCAGCGCGAAACAGGCGGGGCATGTCAGTGAGCAGTTCTTC. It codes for CSAKQAGHVSEQFF.

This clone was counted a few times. CDR3 in amino acids: CASSLGGEQYF. The CDR3 region has the DNA TGCGCCAGCAGCCTAGGGGGCGAGCAGTACTTC. The chain employs TRBV4-3 and TRBJ2-7; TRBD1 is a possible D gene (6 bases). Germline-derived CDR1 and CDR2 are LGHNA and YSLEER. The CDR3 covers 11 residues. Trimming removed 4 bases from V and 6 bases from J, with 7 bases in between.

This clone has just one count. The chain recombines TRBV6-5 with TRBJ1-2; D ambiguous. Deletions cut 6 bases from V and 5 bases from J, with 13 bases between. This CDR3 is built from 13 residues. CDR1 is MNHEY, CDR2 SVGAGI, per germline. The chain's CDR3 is CASRRPPSYGYTF. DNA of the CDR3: TGTGCCAGCAGGCGTCCCCCGAGTTATGGCTACACCTTC.

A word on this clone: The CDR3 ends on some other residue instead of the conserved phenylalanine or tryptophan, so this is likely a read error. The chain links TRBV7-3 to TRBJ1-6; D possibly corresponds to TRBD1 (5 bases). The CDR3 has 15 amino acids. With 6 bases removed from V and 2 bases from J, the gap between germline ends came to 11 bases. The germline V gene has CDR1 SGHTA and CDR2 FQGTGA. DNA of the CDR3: TGTGCCAGCAGAAACCCAGGGCCCTATAATTCACCCCTCCACCTT. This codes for CASRNPGPYNSPLHL.

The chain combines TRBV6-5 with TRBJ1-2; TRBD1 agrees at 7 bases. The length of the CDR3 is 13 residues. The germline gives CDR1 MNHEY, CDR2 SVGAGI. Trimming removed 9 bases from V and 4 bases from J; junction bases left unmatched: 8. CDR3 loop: CARWDSLAYGYTF. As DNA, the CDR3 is TGTGCCAGGTGGGACAGTTTGGCCTATGGCTACACCTTC.

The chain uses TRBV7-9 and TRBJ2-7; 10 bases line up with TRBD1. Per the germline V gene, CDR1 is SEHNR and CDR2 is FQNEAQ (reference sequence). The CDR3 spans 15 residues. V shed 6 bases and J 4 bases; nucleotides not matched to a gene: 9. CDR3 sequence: CASSPPGQGRYEQYF. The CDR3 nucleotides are TGTGCCAGCAGTCCACCGGGACAGGGGAGGTACGAGCAGTACTTC.

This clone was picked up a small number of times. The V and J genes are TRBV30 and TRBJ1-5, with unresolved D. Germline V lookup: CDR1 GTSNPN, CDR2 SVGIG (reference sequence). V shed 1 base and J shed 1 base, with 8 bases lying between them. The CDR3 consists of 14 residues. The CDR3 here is CAWSASSSNQPQHF. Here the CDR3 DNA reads TGTGCCTGGAGTGCCTCATCAAGCAATCAGCCCCAGCATTTT.

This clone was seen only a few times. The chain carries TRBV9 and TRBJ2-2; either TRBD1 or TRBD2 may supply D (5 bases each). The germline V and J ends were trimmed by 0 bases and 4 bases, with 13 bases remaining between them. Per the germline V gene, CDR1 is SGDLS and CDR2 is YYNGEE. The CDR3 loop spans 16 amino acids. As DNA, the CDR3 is TGTGCCAGCAGCGTAGAAGGGACGTCGAGCACCGGGGAGCTGTTTTTT. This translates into CASSVEGTSSTGELFF. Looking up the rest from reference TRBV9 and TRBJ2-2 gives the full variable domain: DSGVTQTPKHLITATGQRVTLRCSPRSGDLSVYWYQQSLDQGLQFLIQYYNGEERAKGNILERFSAQQFPDLHSELNLSSLELGDSALYFCASSVEGTSSTGELFFGEGSRLTVL.

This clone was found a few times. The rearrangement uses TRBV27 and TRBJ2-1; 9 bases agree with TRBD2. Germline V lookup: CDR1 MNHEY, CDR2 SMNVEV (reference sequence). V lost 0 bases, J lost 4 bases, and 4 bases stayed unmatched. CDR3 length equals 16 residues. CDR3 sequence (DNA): TGTGCCAGCAGTTTATCCCGACTAGCGGAATACAATGAGCAGTTCTTC. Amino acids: CASSLSRLAEYNEQFF.

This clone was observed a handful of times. CDR3 nucleotides: TGTGCCAGCACTACGTTAGGGCTGGAGACCCAGTACTTC. Protein product: CASTTLGLETQYF. V usage is TRBV5-7 and J usage is TRBJ2-5, with no clear D. TRBV5-7 carries the ORF label, with uncertain function. V was cut by 6 bases and J by 5 bases, with 14 bases left in between. CDR3 size: 13 residues.

CDR3 DNA: TGTGCCAGCAGTTCAGGTGCGAACACCGGGGAGCTGTTTTTT. The encoded protein is CASSSGANTGELFF. This chain links TRBV27 with TRBJ2-2; D is ambiguous. The CDR3 sequence is 14 residues long. Germline CDR1 and CDR2: MNHEY and SMNVEV (reference sequence). The germline V and J ends were trimmed by 4 bases and 0 bases, with 6 bases remaining between them.

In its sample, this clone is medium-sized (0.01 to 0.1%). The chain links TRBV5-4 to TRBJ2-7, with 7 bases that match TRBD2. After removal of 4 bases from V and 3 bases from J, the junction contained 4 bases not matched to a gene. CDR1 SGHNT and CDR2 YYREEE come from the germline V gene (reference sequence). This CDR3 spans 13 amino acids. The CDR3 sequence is CASSPAGSYEQYF. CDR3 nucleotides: TGTGCCAGCAGCCCAGCGGGAAGCTACGAGCAGTACTTC.

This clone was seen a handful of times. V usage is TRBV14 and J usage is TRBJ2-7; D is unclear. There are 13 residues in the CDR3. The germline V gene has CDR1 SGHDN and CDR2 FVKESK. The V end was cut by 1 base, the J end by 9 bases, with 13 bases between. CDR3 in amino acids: CASSQAARLGQYF. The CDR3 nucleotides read TGTGCCAGCAGCCAAGCGGCACGCTTAGGGCAGTACTTC.

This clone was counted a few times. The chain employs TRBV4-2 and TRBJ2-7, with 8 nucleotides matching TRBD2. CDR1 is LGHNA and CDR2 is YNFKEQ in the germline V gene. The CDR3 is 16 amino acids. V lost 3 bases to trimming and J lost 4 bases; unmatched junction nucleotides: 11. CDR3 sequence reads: CASSHDGVGGGYEQYF. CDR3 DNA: TGTGCCAGCAGCCATGATGGGGTGGGCGGGGGGTACGAGCAGTACTTC.